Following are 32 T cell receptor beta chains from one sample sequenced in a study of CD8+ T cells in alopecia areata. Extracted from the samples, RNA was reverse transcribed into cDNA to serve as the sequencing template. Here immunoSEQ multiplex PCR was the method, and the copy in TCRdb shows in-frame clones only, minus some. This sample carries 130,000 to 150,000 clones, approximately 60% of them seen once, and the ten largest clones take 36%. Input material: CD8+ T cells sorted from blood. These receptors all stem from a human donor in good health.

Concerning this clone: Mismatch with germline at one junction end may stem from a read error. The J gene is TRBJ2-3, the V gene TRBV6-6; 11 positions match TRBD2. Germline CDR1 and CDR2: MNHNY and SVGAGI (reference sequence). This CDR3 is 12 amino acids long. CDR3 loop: CASSYTSGSQNF. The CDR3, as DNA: TGTGCCAGCAGTTACACTAGCGGGAGCCAGAATTTT.

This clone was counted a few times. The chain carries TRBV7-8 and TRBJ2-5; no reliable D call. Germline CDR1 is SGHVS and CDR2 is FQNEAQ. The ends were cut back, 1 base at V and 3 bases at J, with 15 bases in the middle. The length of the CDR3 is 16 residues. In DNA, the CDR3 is TGTGCCAGCAGCTTAGGTTTTGTGGGTACGAAAGAGACCCAGTACTTC. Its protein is CASSLGFVGTKETQYF.

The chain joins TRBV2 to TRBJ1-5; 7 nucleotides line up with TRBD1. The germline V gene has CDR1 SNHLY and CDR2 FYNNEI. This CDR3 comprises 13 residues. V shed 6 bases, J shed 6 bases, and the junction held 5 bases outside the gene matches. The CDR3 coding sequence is TGTGCCAGCAGAGCAGGGGGATCTCAGCCCCAGCATTTT. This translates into CASRAGGSQPQHF.

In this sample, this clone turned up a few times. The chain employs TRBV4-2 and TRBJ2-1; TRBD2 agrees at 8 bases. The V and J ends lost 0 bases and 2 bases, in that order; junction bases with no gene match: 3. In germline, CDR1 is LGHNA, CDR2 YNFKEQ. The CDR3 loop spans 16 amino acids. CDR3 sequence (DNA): TGTGCCAGCAGCCAAGATCGGGAGGGCCCCTACAATGAGCAGTTCTTC. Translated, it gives CASSQDREGPYNEQFF.

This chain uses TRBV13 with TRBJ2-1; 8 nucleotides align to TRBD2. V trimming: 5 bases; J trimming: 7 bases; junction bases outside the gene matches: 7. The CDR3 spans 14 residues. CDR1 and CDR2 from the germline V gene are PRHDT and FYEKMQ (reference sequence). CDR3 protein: CASSPSGLVNEQFF. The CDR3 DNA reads TGTGCCAGCAGCCCATCGGGACTAGTAAATGAGCAGTTCTTC.

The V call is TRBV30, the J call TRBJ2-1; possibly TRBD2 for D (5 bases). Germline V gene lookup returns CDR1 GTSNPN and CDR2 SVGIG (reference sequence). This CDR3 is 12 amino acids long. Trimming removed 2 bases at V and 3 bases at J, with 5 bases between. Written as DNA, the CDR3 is TGTGCCTGGAGTCGGGGCTACAATGAGCAGTTCTTC. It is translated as CAWSRGYNEQFF.

In nucleotides, the CDR3 is TGTGCCAGCAGCTTAGAGAGACGAGCTGGGACTTGGACTTTCTTT. The encoded protein is CASSLERRAGTWTFF. The chain has TRBV7-9 and TRBJ1-1, with D possibly being TRBD1 (5 bases). Germline V lookup: CDR1 SEHNR, CDR2 FQNEAQ (reference sequence). This CDR3 has 15 amino acids. Trimming cost V 1 base and J 12 bases, with 21 bases left between them.

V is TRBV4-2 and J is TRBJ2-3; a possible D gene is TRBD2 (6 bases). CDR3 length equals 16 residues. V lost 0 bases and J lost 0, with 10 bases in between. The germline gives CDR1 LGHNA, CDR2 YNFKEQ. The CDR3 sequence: CASSQEVAASTDTQYF. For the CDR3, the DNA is TGTGCCAGCAGCCAAGAAGTAGCGGCTAGCACAGATACGCAGTATTTT.

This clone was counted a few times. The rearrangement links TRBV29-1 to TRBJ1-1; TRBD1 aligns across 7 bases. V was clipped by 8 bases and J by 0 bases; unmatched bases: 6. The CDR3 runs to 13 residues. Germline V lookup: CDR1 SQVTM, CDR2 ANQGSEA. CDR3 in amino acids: CSILTGMNTEAFF. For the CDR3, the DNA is TGCAGCATCCTGACAGGGATGAACACTGAAGCTTTCTTT.

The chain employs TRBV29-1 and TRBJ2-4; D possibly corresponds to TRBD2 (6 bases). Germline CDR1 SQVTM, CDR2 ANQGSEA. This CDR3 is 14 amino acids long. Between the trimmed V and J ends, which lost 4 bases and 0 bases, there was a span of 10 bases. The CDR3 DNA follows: TGCAGCGTTGTGGGCGGGGCAGCCAAAAACATTCAGTACTTC. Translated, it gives CSVVGGAAKNIQYF.

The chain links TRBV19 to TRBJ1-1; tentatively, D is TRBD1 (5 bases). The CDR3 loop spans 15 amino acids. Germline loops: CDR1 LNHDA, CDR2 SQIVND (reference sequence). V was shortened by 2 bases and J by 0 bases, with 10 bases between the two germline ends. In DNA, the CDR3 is TGTGCCAGTAGTATACCGTGGGGCATGAACACTGAAGCTTTCTTT. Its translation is CASSIPWGMNTEAFF.

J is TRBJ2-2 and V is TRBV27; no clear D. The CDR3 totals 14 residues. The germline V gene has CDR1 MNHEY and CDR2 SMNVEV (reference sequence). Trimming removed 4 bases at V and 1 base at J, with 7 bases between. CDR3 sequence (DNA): TGTGCCAGCAGTTCTAAAGTGAACACCGGGGAGCTGTTTTTT. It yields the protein CASSSKVNTGELFF.

The CDR3, as DNA: TGCAGTGAACGGGTTCGGGACATTCAGTACTTC. The encoded protein is CSERVRDIQYF. The J gene is TRBJ2-4, the V gene TRBV20-1; D unresolved. Germline CDR1 reads DFQATT; CDR2 reads SNEGSKA (reference sequence). The CDR3 has 11 amino acids. With 7 bases removed from V and 8 bases from J, the gap between germline ends came to 12 bases.

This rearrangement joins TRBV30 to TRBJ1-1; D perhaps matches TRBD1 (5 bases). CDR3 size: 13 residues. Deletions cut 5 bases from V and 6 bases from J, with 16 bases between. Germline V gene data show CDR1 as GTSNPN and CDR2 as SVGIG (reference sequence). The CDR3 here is CAWGEGLVPEAFF. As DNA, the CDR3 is TGTGCCTGGGGTGAGGGGCTTGTCCCTGAAGCTTTCTTT.

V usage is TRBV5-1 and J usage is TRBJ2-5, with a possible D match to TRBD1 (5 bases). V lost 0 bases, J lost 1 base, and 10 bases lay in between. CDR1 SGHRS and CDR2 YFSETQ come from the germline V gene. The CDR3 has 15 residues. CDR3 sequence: CASSLGQILQETQYF. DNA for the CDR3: TGCGCCAGCAGCTTGGGACAGATTCTCCAAGAGACCCAGTACTTC.

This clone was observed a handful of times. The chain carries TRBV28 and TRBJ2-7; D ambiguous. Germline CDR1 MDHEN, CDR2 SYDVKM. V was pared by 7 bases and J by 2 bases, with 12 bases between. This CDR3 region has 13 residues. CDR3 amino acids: CASKDYSAYEQYF. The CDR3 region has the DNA TGTGCCAGCAAGGATTACTCGGCCTACGAGCAGTACTTC. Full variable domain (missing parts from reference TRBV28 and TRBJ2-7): DVKVTQSSRYLVKRTGEKVFLECVQDMDHENMFWYRQDPGLGLRLIYFSYDVKMKEKGDIPEGYSVSREKKERFSLILESASTNQTSMYLCASKDYSAYEQYFGPGTRLTVT.

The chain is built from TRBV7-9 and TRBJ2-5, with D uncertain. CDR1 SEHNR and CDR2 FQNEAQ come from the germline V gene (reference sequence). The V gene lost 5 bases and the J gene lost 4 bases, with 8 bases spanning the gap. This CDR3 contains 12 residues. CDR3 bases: TGTGCCAGCAGCCGCTTAGGAGAGACCCAGTACTTC. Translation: CASSRLGETQYF.

The CDR3 bases are TGCGCCAGCAGCCAAGAAGGGAGCGGGAGGGCCACAGATACGCAGTATTTT. Translated: CASSQEGSGRATDTQYF. J is TRBJ2-3 and V is TRBV4-1; 10 nucleotides agree with TRBD2. CDR1 is MGHRA and CDR2 is YSYEKL in the germline V gene. Trimming removed 0 bases from V and 2 bases from J; junction bases left unmatched: 5. This CDR3 has 17 amino acids.

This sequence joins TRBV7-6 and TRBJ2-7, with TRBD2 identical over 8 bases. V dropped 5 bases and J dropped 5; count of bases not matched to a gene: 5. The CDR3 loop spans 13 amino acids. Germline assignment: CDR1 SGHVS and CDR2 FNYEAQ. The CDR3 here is CASSPDGGDEQYF. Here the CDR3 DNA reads TGTGCCAGCAGCCCGGACGGGGGGGACGAGCAGTACTTC.

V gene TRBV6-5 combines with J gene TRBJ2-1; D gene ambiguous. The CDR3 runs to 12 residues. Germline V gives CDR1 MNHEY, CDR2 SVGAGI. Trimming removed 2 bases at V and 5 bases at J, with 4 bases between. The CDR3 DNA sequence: TGTGCCAGCAGTTACAACGACAATGAGCAGTTCTTC. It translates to CASSYNDNEQFF.

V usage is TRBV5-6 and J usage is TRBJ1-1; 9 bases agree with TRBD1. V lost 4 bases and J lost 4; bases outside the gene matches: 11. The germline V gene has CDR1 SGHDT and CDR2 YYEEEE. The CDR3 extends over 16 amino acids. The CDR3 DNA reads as TGTGCCAGCAGCGGCGGGACAGGGCTTTCACGCACTGAAGCTTTCTTT. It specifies CASSGGTGLSRTEAFF.

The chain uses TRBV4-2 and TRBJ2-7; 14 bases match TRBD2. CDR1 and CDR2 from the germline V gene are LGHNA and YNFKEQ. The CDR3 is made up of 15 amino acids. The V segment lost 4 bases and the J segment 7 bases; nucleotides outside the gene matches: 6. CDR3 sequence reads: CASSPGLAGVGEQYF. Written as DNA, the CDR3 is TGTGCCAGCAGCCCGGGACTAGCGGGAGTGGGGGAGCAGTACTTC.

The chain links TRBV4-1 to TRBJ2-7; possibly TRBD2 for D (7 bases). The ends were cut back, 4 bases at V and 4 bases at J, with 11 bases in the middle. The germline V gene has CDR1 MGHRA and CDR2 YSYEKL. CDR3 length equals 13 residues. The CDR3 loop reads CASSPGGLYEQYF. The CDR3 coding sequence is TGCGCCAGCAGCCCCGGGGGGCTTTACGAGCAGTACTTC.

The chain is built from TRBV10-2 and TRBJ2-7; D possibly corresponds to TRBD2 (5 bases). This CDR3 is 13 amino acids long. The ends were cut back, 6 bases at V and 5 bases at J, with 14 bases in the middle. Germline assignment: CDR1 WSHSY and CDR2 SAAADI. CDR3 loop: CASSAFLRDEQYF. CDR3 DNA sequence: TGCGCCAGCAGCGCCTTCCTGAGGGACGAGCAGTACTTC.

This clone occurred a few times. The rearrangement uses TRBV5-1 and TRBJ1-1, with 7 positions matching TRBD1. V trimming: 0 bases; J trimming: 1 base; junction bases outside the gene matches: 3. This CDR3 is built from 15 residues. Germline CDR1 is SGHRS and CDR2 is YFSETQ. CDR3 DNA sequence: TGCGCCAGCAGCTTGGAGGGACAGTCGAACACTGAAGCTTTCTTT. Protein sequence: CASSLEGQSNTEAFF.

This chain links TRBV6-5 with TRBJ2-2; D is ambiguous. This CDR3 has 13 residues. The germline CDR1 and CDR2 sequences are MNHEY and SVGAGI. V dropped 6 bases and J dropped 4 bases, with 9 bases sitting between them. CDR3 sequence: CASSPTVTGELFF. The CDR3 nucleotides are TGTGCCAGCAGCCCGACCGTCACCGGGGAGCTGTTTTTT.

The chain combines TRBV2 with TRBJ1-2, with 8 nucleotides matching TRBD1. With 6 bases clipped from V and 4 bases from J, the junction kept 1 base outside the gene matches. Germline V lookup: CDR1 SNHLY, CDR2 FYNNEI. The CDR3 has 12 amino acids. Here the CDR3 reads CASRTGVYGYTF. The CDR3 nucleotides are TGTGCCAGCAGGACAGGGGTCTATGGCTACACCTTC.

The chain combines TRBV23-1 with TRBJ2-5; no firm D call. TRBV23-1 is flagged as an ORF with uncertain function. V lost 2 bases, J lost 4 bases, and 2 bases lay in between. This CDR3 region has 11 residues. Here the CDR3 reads CASSQGETQYF. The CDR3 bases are TGCGCCAGCAGTCAAGGAGAGACCCAGTACTTC.

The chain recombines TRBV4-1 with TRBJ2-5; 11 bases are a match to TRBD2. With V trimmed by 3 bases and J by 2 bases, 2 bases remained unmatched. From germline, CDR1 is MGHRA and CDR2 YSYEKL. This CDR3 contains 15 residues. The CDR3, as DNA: TGCGCCAGCAGCCATTGGACTAGCGGGCAAGAGACCCAGTACTTC. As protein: CASSHWTSGQETQYF.

DNA for the CDR3: TGTGCCAGCAGTACCCCCAGCGGGAGCGTCGATACGCAGTATTTT. As protein: CASSTPSGSVDTQYF. The gene calls are TRBV6-6 and TRBJ2-3; TRBD2 aligns across 8 bases. CDR1 is MNHNY, CDR2 SVGAGI, per germline (reference sequence). This CDR3 is 15 amino acids long. V trimming: 5 bases; J trimming: 6 bases; junction bases outside the gene matches: 10.

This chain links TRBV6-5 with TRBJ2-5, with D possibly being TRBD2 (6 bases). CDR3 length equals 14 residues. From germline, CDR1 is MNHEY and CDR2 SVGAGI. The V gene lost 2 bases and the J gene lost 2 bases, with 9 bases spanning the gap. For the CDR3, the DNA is TGTGCCAGCAGTTACGCGGGGATACAAGAGACCCAGTACTTC. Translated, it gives CASSYAGIQETQYF.

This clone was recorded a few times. In DNA, the CDR3 is TGTGCCAGCAGCTTGGAGGGGCTTGGGGCCAACGTCCTGACTTTC. Protein product: CASSLEGLGANVLTF. This chain uses TRBV5-6 with TRBJ2-6; a possible D gene is TRBD1 (5 bases). CDR3 size: 15 residues. V lost 0 bases to trimming and J lost 3 bases, with 7 bases between them. Germline assignment: CDR1 SGHDT and CDR2 YYEEEE.